This TCR beta chain is drawn from a study of OX40 agonist ivuxolimab in advanced cancers. In the study overall: Treatment of patients was with ivuxolimab, an agonistic anti-OX40 (CD134) antibody. Patients in the trial were receiving intravenous ivuxolimab every 2 weeks, at doses of 0.01 to 10 mg/kg. There were three patients with partial responses, one having hepatocellular carcinoma and two cutaneous melanoma.

Study outcomes and limitations: Still undetermined is the antigen specificity of the expanded peripheral T cells.

In regard to this clone: Antigen unknown.

The method was immunoSEQ multiplex PCR; TCRdb's version includes in-frame clones alone and lacks a portion of them. The sample lists approximately 68,000 clones, roughly 83% occurring once. V was shortened by 3 bases and J by 4 bases, with 15 bases between the two germline ends. The CDR3 sequence is 15 residues long. Germline values: CDR1 MDHEN, CDR2 SYDVKM. The chain couples TRBV28 to TRBJ1-2; D may be TRBD1 (6 bases). Sequences were derived from CD4+ or CD8+ T cells sorted from blood, sampled in a trial of the OX40 agonist ivuxolimab. This clonotype was obtained from an adult with an advanced solid tumor such as melanoma, head and neck, liver or kidney cancer. The CDR3 spells CASSFPDSTGYGYTF. CDR3 sequence (DNA): TGTGCCAGCAGTTTCCCGGACAGTACGGGCTATGGCTACACCTTC.